The clone carrying this T cell receptor (beta chain) was found a few times. Its antigen remains unknown. This CDR3 has 13 amino acids. Looked up from germline, CDR1 is SEHNR and CDR2 is FQNEAQ (reference sequence). With V trimmed by 6 bases and J by 6 bases, 3 bases remained unmatched. The data are from a study of cytomegalovirus exposure and HLA in healthy donors. Overall study findings and caveats: CMV serostatus was the sole immune exposure data available.

PCR primers comprised 60 Vbeta and 13 Jbeta primers. This table comes from immunoSEQ multiplex PCR, and its TCRdb copy is limited to in-frame clones, with some not included. The sample carries around 130,000 clones, 75% to 85% recorded once. Material for sequencing was PBMCs. The TCR comes from a girl aged 2 to 10 in good health and CMV-seronegative. The chain combines TRBV7-9 with TRBJ2-7; TRBD2 matches 12 bases. The CDR3 nucleotides read TGTGCCAGCAGGCCTAGCGGGGGGGGCGAGCAGTACTTC. It is translated as CASRPSGGGEQYF.